Each of the 5 T cell receptor beta chains below was sequenced from the same sample in a study of blood T cell repertoires in COVID-19. Here immunoSEQ multiplex PCR was the method, and the copy in TCRdb shows in-frame clones only, minus some. This sample has under 250,000 clones, with 83% found just once. Sequenced input: peripheral blood. Receptor source: a woman between 35 and 50 years old with active or convalescent COVID-19.

This sequence joins TRBV6-1 and TRBJ1-3; D uncertain. The CDR3 has 14 amino acids. Trimming shortened V by 2 bases and J by 0 bases, and 5 bases separated the two germline ends. Per germline, CDR1 MNHNS and CDR2 SASEGT. The CDR3 loop reads CASSELYSGNTIYF. CDR3 coding DNA: TGTGCCAGCAGTGAACTGTACTCTGGAAACACCATATATTTT.

V usage is TRBV10-2 and J usage is TRBJ2-1; no clear D. Trimming stripped 7 bases from V and 5 bases from J, with 9 bases between. This CDR3 has 12 amino acids. Germline CDR1 is WSHSY and CDR2 is SAAADI. The CDR3 region is CASTSVDNEQFF. The DNA of the CDR3 is TGCGCCAGCACTTCGGTAGACAATGAGCAGTTCTTC.

The chain carries TRBV5-1 and TRBJ2-7; TRBD1 matches at 8 bases. V lost 5 bases to trimming and J lost 6 bases; unmatched junction nucleotides: 7. There are 13 residues in the CDR3. Germline V gene sequence: CDR1 SGHRS, CDR2 YFSETQ. Here the CDR3 reads CASRGQGYIEQYF. CDR3 bases: TGCGCCAGCAGAGGACAGGGTTATATCGAGCAGTACTTC.

A few counts support this clone. The genes are TRBV6-5 and TRBJ1-2; 7 bases line up with TRBD1. Germline lookup yields CDR1 MNHEY and CDR2 SVGAGI. V was pared by 5 bases and J by 4 bases, with 10 bases of the junction left unmatched. The CDR3 has 15 amino acids. This CDR3 reads CASSIRQGTGYGYTF. The CDR3 DNA reads TGTGCCAGCAGTATAAGACAGGGTACGGGCTATGGCTACACCTTC.

This clone was counted a few times. This chain connects TRBV7-9 to TRBJ1-2, with D possibly TRBD1 on 6 matching bases. Germline V gene lookup returns CDR1 SEHNR and CDR2 FQNEAQ (reference sequence). V lost 3 bases to trimming and J lost 8 bases, with 10 bases between them. This CDR3 has 12 residues. The CDR3 nucleotides read TGTGCCAGCAGCTTCGCGGGGGGCGGCTACACCTTC. Protein: CASSFAGGGYTF.